These 14 T cell receptor beta chains originate from one sample sequenced in a study of blood T cell repertoires in COVID-19. TCRdb's table, derived via immunoSEQ multiplex PCR, lists solely in-frame clones and lacks some. The sample carries roughly 180,000 clones, under 85% recorded once. The sequenced sample consisted of peripheral blood. The receptor set was obtained from a man older than 75 with COVID-19, enrolled during active disease.

This rearrangement joins TRBV5-4 to TRBJ2-7; D is ambiguous. The CDR3 runs to 11 residues. V was pared by 5 bases and J by 5 bases, with 8 bases between. CDR1 SGHNT and CDR2 YYREEE come from the germline V gene (reference sequence). Here the CDR3 DNA reads TGTGCCAGCAGTCTAAGTGACGAGCAGTACTTC. Encoded protein: CASSLSDEQYF.

The chain is built from TRBV12-5 and TRBJ1-2; 7 bases map to TRBD1. CDR1 and CDR2 from the germline V gene are LGHNT and FRNRAP. The CDR3 has 17 residues. Trimming removed 0 bases from V and 4 bases from J; junction bases left unmatched: 11. The CDR3 region has the DNA TGTGCTAGTGGTTTGGTAAACTCCGGGACAGCCGTCTATGGCTACACCTTC. It is translated as CASGLVNSGTAVYGYTF.

The CDR3: CASSRSGGAYEQYF. DNA of the CDR3: TGTGCCAGCAGTCGGAGCGGGGGGGCCTACGAGCAGTACTTC. The V gene is TRBV3-1 (or the pseudogene TRBV3-2), the J gene TRBJ2-7, with 10 bases lining up with TRBD2. Germline V gene sequence: CDR1 LGHDT, CDR2 YNNKEL (reference sequence). V lost 6 bases, J lost 2 bases, and 4 bases stayed unmatched. There are 14 residues in the CDR3.

The rearrangement links TRBV5-1 to TRBJ1-2; tentative D call: TRBD1 (6 bases). This CDR3 contains 13 residues. Germline loops: CDR1 SGHRS, CDR2 YFSETQ. V lost 4 bases and J 4 bases, leaving 11 bases between the germline ends. In nucleotides, the CDR3 is TGCGCCAGCAGCCTGGACAGTACCTATGGCTACACCTTC. It is translated as CASSLDSTYGYTF.

This chain connects TRBV18 to TRBJ1-4; D is ambiguous. The CDR3 consists of 14 residues. From germline, CDR1 is KGHSH and CDR2 LQKENI. The V gene lost 3 bases and the J gene lost 8 bases, with 13 bases spanning the gap. In DNA form, the CDR3 reads TGTGCCAGCTCACCCGCCCGACGAGGGGAAAAACTGTTTTTT. As protein: CASSPARRGEKLFF.

The CDR3 DNA follows: TGTGCCAGCAGCTCCGCCCGGGGGGACTATGGCTACACCTTC. Translation gives CASSSARGDYGYTF. The chain is built from TRBV5-4 and TRBJ1-2; a possible D gene is TRBD1 (5 bases). Trimming pared 3 bases from V and 3 bases from J, leaving 12 bases between. CDR3 size: 14 residues. Germline CDR1 and CDR2: SGHNT and YYREEE (reference sequence).

The chain carries TRBV7-3 and TRBJ1-2; D uncertain. Germline values: CDR1 SGHTA, CDR2 FQGTGA. The CDR3 length is 10 residues. The V gene lost 6 bases and the J gene lost 10 bases, with 9 bases spanning the gap. The CDR3: CASSTIPYTF. CDR3 coding DNA: TGTGCCAGCAGTACAATCCCCTACACCTTC.

Regarding this clone: The sample contains more than one DNA sequence encoding this CDR3. The genes are TRBV5-1 and TRBJ1-1; 7 positions agree with TRBD1. V shed 0 bases and J 1 base; nucleotides not matched to a gene: 0. CDR1 is SGHRS, CDR2 YFSETQ, per germline. This CDR3 is 14 amino acids long. The CDR3: CASSLDRGNTEAFF. The CDR3 coding sequence is TGCGCCAGCAGCTTGGACAGGGGGAACACTGAAGCTTTCTTT.

This clone was observed once. This chain links TRBV5-4 with TRBJ2-3, with TRBD2 identical over 10 bases. The CDR3 runs 20 residues. The germline gives CDR1 SGHNT, CDR2 YYREEE (reference sequence). J lost 0 bases, V lost 4 bases, and 17 bases had no gene match. CDR3 nucleotides: TGTGCCAGCAGCCCGAAACGGGGGAGCGGGGGGGCCGGGAGCACAGATACGCAGTATTTT. It is translated as CASSPKRGSGGAGSTDTQYF.

The chain uses TRBV9 and TRBJ2-7, with a possible D match to TRBD2 (6 bases). CDR3 length: 15 amino acids. The V gene's germline CDR1 is SGDLS and CDR2 YYNGEE. Trimming removed 0 bases from V and 3 bases from J, with 13 bases in between. The CDR3, as DNA: TGTGCCAGCAGCGTAGGGCGGGGTTCTTTCTACGAGCAGTACTTC. Protein product: CASSVGRGSFYEQYF.

This clone was seen once. The chain joins TRBV3-1 (or the pseudogene TRBV3-2) to TRBJ2-2; 8 positions match TRBD1. Germline values: CDR1 LGHDT, CDR2 YNNKEL (reference sequence). The CDR3 sequence is 17 residues long. Unmatched junction bases numbered 9, after V lost 1 base and J lost 5 bases. The CDR3 DNA follows: TGTGCCAGCAGCCAAGGGGGACAGGTGGTACGGACCGGGGAGCTGTTTTTT. It is translated as CASSQGGQVVRTGELFF.

The rearrangement links TRBV12-2 to TRBJ1-2; no check of the table's D call, TRBD1, against the DNA was made. TRBV12-2 is noted as a pseudogene. The CDR3 has 17 residues. The CDR3: CASRPSGGQGGNYGYTF. The CDR3 DNA reads as TGTGCAAGTCGCCCCAGCGGGGGACAGGGAGGTAACTATGGCTACACCTTC.

The count of this clone is one. This sequence joins TRBV9 and TRBJ2-3, with TRBD2 matching 10 bases. Germline V gene lookup returns CDR1 SGDLS and CDR2 YYNGEE. CDR3 length: 16 residues. V was clipped by 0 bases and J by 5 bases; unmatched bases: 6. The CDR3 is CASSVVGGLAEDTQYF. CDR3 coding DNA: TGTGCCAGCAGCGTAGTAGGAGGACTAGCGGAAGATACGCAGTATTTT. Full variable domain (outside the CDR3, taken from reference TRBV9 and TRBJ2-3): DSGVTQTPKHLITATGQRVTLRCSPRSGDLSVYWYQQSLDQGLQFLIQYYNGEERAKGNILERFSAQQFPDLHSELNLSSLELGDSALYFCASSVVGGLAEDTQYFGPGTRLTVL.

The chain links TRBV2 to TRBJ1-2; 8 positions match TRBD1. The CDR3 contains 15 residues. CDR1 and CDR2 (germline): SNHLY, FYNNEI. V gave up 6 bases and J gave up 0 bases; unmatched junction bases: 6. The CDR3 DNA is TGTGCCAGCAGCCCTCAGGGGGCGCCTAACTATGGCTACACCTTC. Encoded protein: CASSPQGAPNYGYTF.